A selection of T cell receptor beta chains follows, all from one sample in a study of cytomegalovirus exposure and HLA in healthy donors. Assay used: immunoSEQ multiplex PCR; TCRdb lists only in-frame clones, some missing. The data contain approximately 160,000 clones, roughly 82% of them singletons. The source material was PBMCs. Receptors originate from a girl aged 5 to 17 in good health and CMV-seropositive. CDR3s include the opening cysteine and the closing phenylalanine or tryptophan. Fields, in order: V gene, clone size, D gene, J gene, CDR3 protein, CDR3 DNA. D genes are given only for firm matches. The size of a clone is reported for some rows only, either as once, few or many, or as a class for expanded clones.

v_gene: TRBV11-1; abundance: .; d_gene: TRBD1; j_gene: TRBJ2-1; CDR3aa: CASRQGNYNEQFF; CDR3nt: TGTGCCAGCAGACAGGGGAATTACAATGAGCAGTTCTTC
v_gene: TRBV28; abundance: .; d_gene: .; j_gene: TRBJ1-2; CDR3aa: CASSFLVGAGGYTF; CDR3nt: TGTGCCAGCAGTTTCCTCGTAGGGGCTGGTGGCTACACCTTC
v_gene: TRBV28; abundance: .; d_gene: .; j_gene: TRBJ1-2; CDR3aa: CASSFPRGLYGYTF; CDR3nt: TGTGCCAGCAGTTTCCCCCGGGGACTCTATGGCTACACCTTC
v_gene: TRBV28; abundance: .; d_gene: .; j_gene: TRBJ1-5; CDR3aa: CASITQGWGNQPQHF; CDR3nt: TGTGCCAGTATTACCCAGGGATGGGGCAATCAGCCCCAGCATTTT
v_gene: TRBV7-8; abundance: once; d_gene: TRBD1; j_gene: TRBJ1-4; CDR3aa: CASSFDRGGEKLFF; CDR3nt: TGTGCCAGCAGCTTTGACAGGGGAGGGGAAAAACTGTTTTTT
v_gene: TRBV10-2; abundance: .; d_gene: TRBD1; j_gene: TRBJ1-2; CDR3aa: CASSPDRGYGYTF; CDR3nt: TGCGCCAGCAGTCCGGACAGGGGATATGGCTACACCTTC
v_gene: TRBV6-1; abundance: .; d_gene: TRBD1; j_gene: TRBJ1-2; CDR3aa: CASTRMEAGGYGYTF; CDR3nt: TGTGCCAGCACTCGAATGGAGGCAGGGGGCTATGGCTACACCTTC
v_gene: TRBV29-1; abundance: .; d_gene: .; j_gene: TRBJ2-1; CDR3aa: CSVERFGGLIKNNEQFF; CDR3nt: TGCAGCGTTGAACGGTTCGGGGGACTTATAAAAAACAATGAGCAGTTCTTC
v_gene: TRBV11-1; abundance: once; d_gene: .; j_gene: TRBJ1-1; CDR3aa: CASSFRGENTEAFF; CDR3nt: TGTGCCAGCAGCTTCCGGGGGGAAAACACTGAAGCTTTCTTT